The text below deals with one TCR beta chain. Its antigen is currently unknown. A junction end diverges from the germline sequence, so it may reflect a read error. This record belongs to a study of T cells and Merkel cell carcinoma outcomes. General observations from the study: Merkel cell carcinoma outcomes were reportedly predicted by repertoire and T-cell density.

Produced via immunoSEQ multiplex PCR; TCRdb's table is partial and in-frame only. The sample yields 12,000 to 15,000 clones, roughly 92% seen once. From germline, CDR1 is SNHLY and CDR2 FYNNEI. The CDR3 contains 14 residues. The sample comprised tumor tissue from Merkel cell carcinoma. V is TRBV2 and J is TRBJ1-1, with 7 bases matching TRBD1. The sequence was collected from a human donor with Merkel cell carcinoma. The CDR3 sequence: CVSLLDRMNTEAFF. CDR3 in DNA: TGTGTCAGCCTTCTGGACAGGATGAACACTGAAGCTTTCTTT.